One and the same sample provided the 27 T cell receptor beta chains below, sequenced in a study of tumor-infiltrating lymphocytes in oesophageal squamous cell carcinoma. TCRdb redid the calling of the PCR reads with MiXCR, one entry per CDR3 protein. The sample lists about 19,000 distinct CDR3 sequences, approximately 39% occurring once. Specimen: normal esophageal tissue next to the tumor. The source is a male donor with esophageal squamous cell carcinoma.

The rearrangement joins TRBV24-1 to TRBJ2-7; D is unresolved. TRBJ2-5 matches the DNA end more closely, so the J call is doubtful. Looked up from germline, CDR1 is KGHDR and CDR2 is SFDVKD. The CDR3 runs to 16 residues. CDR3 DNA: TGTGCCACCAGTGATTCCCAACGGATGGGACAAGAGACCCAGTACTTC. As protein: CATSDSQRMGQETQYF.

The rearrangement joins TRBV27 to TRBJ1-1; unclear D gene. CDR1 is MNHEY and CDR2 is SMNVEV in the germline V gene (reference sequence). The CDR3 has 16 amino acids. Trimming pared 6 bases from V and 6 bases from J, leaving 23 bases between. CDR3 loop: CASRFNTLHQSSEAFF. The CDR3 DNA reads TGTGCCAGCAGATTTAACACCCTGCACCAAAGCTCTGAAGCTTTCTTT.

The chain couples TRBV2 to TRBJ2-1; 7 bases map to TRBD2. The closer fit of TRBJ2-7 to the DNA end suggests the J call may be wrong. This CDR3 is built from 16 residues. Germline CDR1 and CDR2: SNHLY and FYNNEI. The CDR3 DNA is TGTGCCAGCAGTGAATCCCGGCGGGAGCCCTACAATGAGCAGTACTTC. It specifies CASSESRREPYNEQYF.

This clonotype was recorded many times. The J gene is TRBJ1-5, the V gene TRBV7-2; maybe TRBD1 (5 bases). The germline V gene encodes CDR1 SGHTA and CDR2 FQGNSA. CDR3 length: 14 residues. V lost 3 bases to trimming and J lost 7 bases, with 13 bases between them. The CDR3 DNA is TGTGCCAGCAGCTTTATGCAGGGTCGCCAGCCCCAGCATTTT. Translating gives CASSFMQGRQPQHF.

By share of the sample, this clonotype is medium-sized (0.01 to 0.1%). The chain couples TRBV7-3 to TRBJ2-7; 8 bases align to TRBD1. CDR1 and CDR2 from the germline V gene are SGHTA and FQGTGA. The CDR3 spans 13 residues. J gave up 6 bases and V 1 base, and 2 bases lay outside the gene matches. Here the CDR3 reads CASSLMQGAEQYF. In nucleotides, the CDR3 is TGTGCCAGCAGCTTAATGCAGGGGGCCGAGCAGTACTTC. Looking up the rest from reference TRBV7-3 and TRBJ2-7 gives the full variable domain: GAGVSQTPSNKVTEKGKYVELRCDPISGHTALYWYRQSLGQGPEFLIYFQGTGAADDSGLPNDRFFAVRPEGSVSTLKIQRTERGDSAVYLCASSLMQGAEQYFGPGTRLTVT.

This clonotype was seen ten or more times. This chain joins TRBV5-1 and TRBJ2-2; D is perhaps TRBD2 (5 bases). The CDR3 extends over 14 amino acids. Trimming took 0 bases from V and 4 from J, leaving 7 bases between them. Germline CDR1 and CDR2: SGHRS and YFSETQ. The CDR3 is CASSLDGVTGELFF. Written as DNA, the CDR3 is TGCGCCAGCAGCTTGGACGGGGTCACCGGGGAGCTGTTTTTT. Combining the CDR3 with reference TRBV5-1 and TRBJ2-2 gives the whole variable domain KAGVTQTPRYLIKTRGQQVTLSCSPISGHRSVSWYQQTPGQGLQFLFEYFSETQRNKGNFPGRFSGRQFSNSRSEMNVSTLELGDSALYLCASSLDGVTGELFFGEGSRLTVL.

By proportion, this clonotype is medium-sized. The chain employs TRBV11-2 and TRBJ2-5; D unresolved. V lost 2 bases, J lost 5 bases, and 12 bases lay in between. This CDR3 has 14 amino acids. From germline, CDR1 is SGHAT and CDR2 FQNNGV. The DNA of the CDR3 is TGTGCCAGCAGCTTAAGCCACATGTCGGAGACCCAGTACTTC. Translated: CASSLSHMSETQYF.

As to this clonotype: Relative to the germline gene, one junction end is altered; a read error may explain this. The chain employs TRBV5-3 and TRBJ1-6; 9 bases align to TRBD1. TRBV5-3 is an ORF for which the function is uncertain. The CDR3 sequence is 15 residues long. CDR3 protein: CASSSWGQGNSPLHF. The CDR3 bases are TGTGCCAGCAGCTCGTGGGGACAGGGCAATTCACCCCTCCACTTT.

This clonotype was seen repeatedly, ten times or more. This may stem from a read error, because a much larger clone lies one nucleotide away. The chain is built from TRBV7-2 and TRBJ2-7, with 11 positions matching TRBD2. Losses at the gene ends were 6 bases for V and 7 bases for J; bases not matched to a gene: 8. Germline values: CDR1 SGHTA, CDR2 FQGNSA. The CDR3 has 14 amino acids. The CDR3: CASSGTSGYNEQYF. The CDR3 region has the DNA TGTGCCAGCAGTGGGACTAGCGGATACAATGAGCAGTACTTC.

Note on this clonotype: No conserved phenylalanine or tryptophan is present at the end of the CDR3, so a read error is the likely explanation. No DNA is shown, since the ends of the CDR3 on it are uncertain; the CDR3 is the one TCRdb lists. The chain recombines TRBV28 with TRBJ1-1. In germline, CDR1 is MDHEN, CDR2 SYDVKM. The CDR3 spans 19 residues, counting both ends. This CDR3 reads CAIQGVGTSGRGVSYEQYL.

This clonotype came up many times. The rearrangement joins TRBV24-1 to TRBJ2-1; D unresolved. Trimming took off 1 base at V and 4 bases at J, with 7 bases between the two ends. CDR1 and CDR2 (germline): KGHDR, SFDVKD. The CDR3 totals 14 residues. CDR3 DNA: TGTGCCACCAGTGATTTCGGACCGTACAATGAGCAGTTCTTC. Encoded protein: CATSDFGPYNEQFF.

V is TRBV7-4 and J is TRBJ2-1; weak D call: TRBD1 (5 bases). The J call is doubtful: the DNA matches TRBJ1-2 better. From germline, CDR1 is SGHVT and CDR2 SQSDAQ. This CDR3 is 13 amino acids long. The DNA for the CDR3 is TGTGCCAGCAGCCCCCCCGCGGGGGGTGGCTACACCTTC. Its protein product is CASSPPAGGGYTF.

This clonotype was detected ten times or more. The chain uses TRBV28 and TRBJ1-2; 8 bases fit TRBD1. V shed 10 bases and J 8 bases; nucleotides not matched to a gene: 18. Germline V gene lookup returns CDR1 MDHEN and CDR2 SYDVKM. This CDR3 has 15 residues. CDR3 protein: CATRGPLGQGWGYTF. CDR3 nucleotides: TGTGCCACCAGAGGACCACTCGGACAGGGCTGGGGCTACACCTTC.

The chain employs TRBV6-1 and TRBJ2-1; D assignment may be TRBD1 or TRBD2 (5 bases each). Trimming took off 6 bases at V and 0 bases at J, with 9 bases between the two ends. Germline V gives CDR1 MNHNS, CDR2 SASEGT. This CDR3 is built from 14 residues. The CDR3 loop is CASRGPFSYNEQFF. DNA of the CDR3: TGTGCCAGCAGGGGACCGTTCTCCTACAATGAGCAGTTCTTC.

The chain couples TRBV7-2 to TRBJ2-2; 7 nucleotides agree with TRBD2. This CDR3 has 15 residues. Trimming cost V 0 bases and J 5 bases; bases outside gene matches: 3. Germline loops: CDR1 SGHTA, CDR2 FQGNSA. The CDR3 here is CASSLAGGKTGELFF. The CDR3 coding sequence is TGTGCCAGCAGCTTAGCGGGGGGGAAGACCGGGGAGCTGTTTTTT.

There are many counts of this clonotype. The V call is TRBV12-3 or TRBV12-4, the J call TRBJ2-5, with 13 bases aligning to TRBD2. V gave up 5 bases and J gave up 4 bases; unmatched junction bases: 4. The CDR3 consists of 15 residues. The CDR3 spells CASSGLAGVGETQYF. Here the CDR3 DNA reads TGTGCCAGCAGTGGACTAGCGGGAGTGGGAGAGACCCAGTACTTC.

This clonotype turned up a few times. In nucleotides, the CDR3 is TGCGCCAGCAGTGAGGGACTTCGGGTCTACGAGCAGTACTTC. Protein: CASSEGLRVYEQYF. The chain couples TRBV10-1 to TRBJ2-1, with a weak D call TRBD2 (5 bases). The J call is uncertain, as TRBJ2-7 better fits the DNA end. Germline CDR1 is WNHNN and CDR2 is SYGVQD (reference sequence). The CDR3 loop spans 14 amino acids.

This rearrangement joins TRBV7-2 to TRBJ2-1; D might be TRBD1 (5 bases). Germline loops: CDR1 SGHTA, CDR2 FQGNSA. Trimming left V 8 bases short and J 4 bases short, with 15 bases between. The CDR3 consists of 14 residues. The CDR3 nucleotides are TGTGCCAGCGGAACAAGGGGCACTTACAATGAGCAGTTCTTC. Protein product: CASGTRGTYNEQFF.

This clonotype was found a few times. Since no conserved phenylalanine or tryptophan closes the CDR3, a read error is the likely cause. The DNA is left out, because the CDR3 cannot be placed on it with certainty; the CDR3 is given as TCRdb lists it. This rearrangement joins TRBV10-3 to TRBJ1-6. Germline CDR1 ENHRY, CDR2 SYGVKD. The CDR3 numbers 8 amino acids, ends counted. CDR3: CAISATSG.

The chain joins TRBV25-1 to TRBJ2-1; D uncertain. Trimming stripped 5 bases from V and 0 bases from J, with 11 bases between. Germline V gene sequence: CDR1 MGHDK, CDR2 SYGVNS. This CDR3 has 15 amino acids. CDR3 DNA: TGTGCCAGCAGTAGACGAGGAAGCTCCTACAATGAGCAGTTCTTC. Its translation: CASSRRGSSYNEQFF.

The chain employs TRBV7-8 and TRBJ2-1, with a tentative D call TRBD1 (5 bases). This CDR3 has 17 amino acids. Trimming removed 2 bases at V and 4 bases at J, with 18 bases between. Germline V gene lookup returns CDR1 SGHVS and CDR2 FQNEAQ. The CDR3 region is CASSLIGGQDFYNEQFF. For the CDR3, the DNA is TGTGCCAGCAGCTTAATCGGCGGACAAGATTTTTACAATGAGCAGTTCTTC.

The chain uses TRBV6-1 and TRBJ2-5; 10 nucleotides match TRBD2. The tail of the sequence fits TRBJ2-1 better, so the J call may be wrong. The germline V gene has CDR1 MNHNS and CDR2 SASEGT. The CDR3 contains 16 residues. The CDR3 is CASSEFTSGTYNEQFF. The CDR3 DNA sequence: TGTGCCAGCAGTGAATTTACTAGCGGGACCTACAATGAGCAGTTCTTC.

In this sample, this clonotype is medium-sized (0.01 to 0.1%). This chain connects TRBV12-3 or TRBV12-4 to TRBJ2-1; 12 nucleotides line up with TRBD2. There are 13 residues in the CDR3. Germline trimming cut 10 bases from V and 9 bases from J; bases unmatched to any gene: 7. The CDR3, as DNA: TGTGCCACCAAACTAGCGGGAGGTAGTGAGCAGTTCTTC. It encodes CATKLAGGSEQFF.

In its sample, this clonotype was seen a few times. The rearrangement uses TRBV7-6 and TRBJ2-1; either TRBD1 or TRBD2 may supply D (6 bases each). V was trimmed by 2 bases and J by 3 bases, leaving 20 bases between them. Germline lookup yields CDR1 SGHVS and CDR2 FNYEAQ. This CDR3 region has 18 residues. DNA for the CDR3: TGTGCCAGCAGCTTAAGGAGGGGGGACTCGCTCGGCTACAATGAGCAGTTCTTC. It yields the protein CASSLRRGDSLGYNEQFF.

V and J are TRBV7-3 and TRBJ2-1; D is ambiguous. Trimming stripped 1 base from V and 2 bases from J, with 3 bases between. This CDR3 is 13 amino acids long. The germline V gene encodes CDR1 SGHTA and CDR2 FQGTGA. CDR3 DNA sequence: TGTGCCAGCAGCTTAAACACCTACAATGAGCAGTTCTTC. This translates into CASSLNTYNEQFF.

This clonotype turned up a few times. This rearrangement joins TRBV5-6 to TRBJ2-5, with 7 nucleotides matching TRBD1. The J call is uncertain, as TRBJ2-1 better fits the DNA end. Germline assignment: CDR1 SGHDT and CDR2 YYEEEE. The CDR3 totals 15 residues. For the CDR3, the DNA is TGTGCCAGCAGCCACCGGGACAGTTCTTACAATGAGCAGTTCTTC. As protein: CASSHRDSSYNEQFF.

By share, this clonotype ranks as medium-sized (0.01 to 0.1%). The chain combines TRBV7-9 with TRBJ2-5; no clear D gene. With 5 bases removed from V and 3 bases from J, the gap between germline ends came to 4 bases. Germline assignment: CDR1 SEHNR and CDR2 FQNEAQ (reference sequence). The CDR3 consists of 11 residues. CDR3 in DNA: TGTGCCAGCAGCAAAAAAGAGACCCAGTACTTC. Its translation: CASSKKETQYF.